The TCR beta chain described here comes from a study of yellow fever vaccine responses in identical twins. Study-wide findings and caveats: Convergence reportedly seemed to mark part of the twins' vaccine T cell response, with personalization marking the rest.

With V trimmed by 1 base and J by 2 bases, 10 bases remained unmatched. Germline CDR1 reads SGHAT; CDR2 reads FQNNGV. The CDR3 runs to 17 residues. With respect to this clonotype: What it binds is not known.

Using its own MiXCR run on the RT-PCR reads, TCRdb lists one record per CDR3 protein. The sample has 3,000 to 4,500 distinct CDR3 sequences; 85% to 90% are singletons. This rearrangement joins TRBV11-2 to TRBJ2-7, with 8 bases identical to TRBD2. The sample was T cells from blood (PBMCs), unsorted or a sorted subset (not recorded which), taken before or after yellow fever vaccination (not recorded which). The receptor was derived from a woman in her late teens or twenties who received the yellow fever vaccine. The CDR3 sequence: CASSLVPGGDGTYEQYF. The CDR3 bases are TGTGCCAGCAGCTTAGTTCCGGGGGGGGACGGTACCTACGAGCAGTACTTC.